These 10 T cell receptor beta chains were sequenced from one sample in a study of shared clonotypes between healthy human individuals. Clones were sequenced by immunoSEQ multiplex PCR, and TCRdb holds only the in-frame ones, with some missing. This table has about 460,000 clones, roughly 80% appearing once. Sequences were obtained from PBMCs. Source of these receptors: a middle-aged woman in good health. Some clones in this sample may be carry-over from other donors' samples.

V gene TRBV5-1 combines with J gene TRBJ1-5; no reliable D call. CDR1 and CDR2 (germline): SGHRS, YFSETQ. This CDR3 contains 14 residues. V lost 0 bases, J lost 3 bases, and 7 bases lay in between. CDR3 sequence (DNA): TGCGCCAGCAGCTTGGGACACCCCAATCAGCCCCAGCATTTT. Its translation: CASSLGHPNQPQHF.

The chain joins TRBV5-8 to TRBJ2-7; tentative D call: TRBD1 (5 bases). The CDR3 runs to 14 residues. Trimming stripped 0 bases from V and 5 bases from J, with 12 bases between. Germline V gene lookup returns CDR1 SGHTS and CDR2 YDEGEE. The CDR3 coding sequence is TGTGCCAGCAGCTTGGCCAGGGCAGCCGACGAGCAGTACTTC. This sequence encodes CASSLARAADEQYF.

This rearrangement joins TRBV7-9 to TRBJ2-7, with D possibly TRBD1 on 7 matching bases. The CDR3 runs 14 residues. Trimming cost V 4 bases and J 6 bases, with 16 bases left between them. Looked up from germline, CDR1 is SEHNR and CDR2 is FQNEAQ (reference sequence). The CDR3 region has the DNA TGTGCCAGCAGCTCGCCACCAGGGGGGCTCGAGCAGTACTTC. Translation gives CASSSPPGGLEQYF. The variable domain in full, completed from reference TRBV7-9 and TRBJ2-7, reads DTGVSQNPRHKITKRGQNVTFRCDPISEHNRLYWYRQTLGQGPEFLTYFQNEAQLEKSRLLSDRFSAERPKGSFSTLEIQRTEQGDSAMYLCASSSPPGGLEQYFGPGTRLTVT.

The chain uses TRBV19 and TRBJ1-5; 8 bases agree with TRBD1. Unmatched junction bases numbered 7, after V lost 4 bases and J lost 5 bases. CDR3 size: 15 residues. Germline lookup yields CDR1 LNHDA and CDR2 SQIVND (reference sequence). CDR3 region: CASSSPGQGYQPQHF. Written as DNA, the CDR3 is TGTGCCAGTAGTAGCCCTGGACAGGGCTATCAGCCCCAGCATTTT. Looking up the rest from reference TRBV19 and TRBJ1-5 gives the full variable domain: DGGITQSPKYLFRKEGQNVTLSCEQNLNHDAMYWYRQDPGQGLRLIYYSQIVNDFQKGDIAEGYSVSREKKESFPLTVTSAQKNPTAFYLCASSSPGQGYQPQHFGDGTRLSIL.

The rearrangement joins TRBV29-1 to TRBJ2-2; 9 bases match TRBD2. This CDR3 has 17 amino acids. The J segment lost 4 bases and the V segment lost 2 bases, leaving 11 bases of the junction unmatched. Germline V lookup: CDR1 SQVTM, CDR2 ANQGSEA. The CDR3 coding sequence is TGCAGCGTTGAATCCGCGGGGGTAGCGGGGGTCACCGGGGAGCTGTTTTTT. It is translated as CSVESAGVAGVTGELFF.

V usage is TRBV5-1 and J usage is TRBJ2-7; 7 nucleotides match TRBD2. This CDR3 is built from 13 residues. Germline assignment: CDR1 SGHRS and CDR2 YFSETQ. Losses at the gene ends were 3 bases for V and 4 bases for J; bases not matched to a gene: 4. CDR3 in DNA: TGCGCCAGCAGCTACAGGACTAGTTACGAGCAGTACTTC. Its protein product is CASSYRTSYEQYF.

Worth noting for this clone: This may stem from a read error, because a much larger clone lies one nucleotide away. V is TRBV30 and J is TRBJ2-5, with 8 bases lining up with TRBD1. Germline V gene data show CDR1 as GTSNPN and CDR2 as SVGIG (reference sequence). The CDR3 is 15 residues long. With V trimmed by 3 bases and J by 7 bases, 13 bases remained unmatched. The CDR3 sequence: CAWRGGQGGSGTQYF. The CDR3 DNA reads TGTGCCTGGAGGGGAGGACAGGGTGGGTCAGGGACCCAGTACTTC.

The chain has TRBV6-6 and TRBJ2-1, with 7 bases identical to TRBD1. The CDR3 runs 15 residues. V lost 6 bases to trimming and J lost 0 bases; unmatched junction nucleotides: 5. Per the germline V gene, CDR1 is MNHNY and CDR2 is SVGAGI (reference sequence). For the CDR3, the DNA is TGTGCCAGCAGCTCGACAGGGAGCTCCTACAATGAGCAGTTCTTC. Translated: CASSSTGSSYNEQFF.

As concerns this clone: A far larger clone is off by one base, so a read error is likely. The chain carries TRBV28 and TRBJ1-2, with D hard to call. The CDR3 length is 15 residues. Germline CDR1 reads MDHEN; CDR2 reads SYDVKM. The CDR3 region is CASNSRPPRRYGYIF. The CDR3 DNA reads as TGTGCCAGCAATTCCCGACCCCCGCGCCGCTATGGCTACATCTTC.

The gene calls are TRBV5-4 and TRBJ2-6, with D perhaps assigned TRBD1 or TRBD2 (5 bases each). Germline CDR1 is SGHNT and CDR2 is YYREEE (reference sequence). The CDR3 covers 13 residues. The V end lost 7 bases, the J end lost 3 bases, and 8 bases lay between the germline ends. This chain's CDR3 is CASGTGGANVLTF. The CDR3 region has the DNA TGTGCCAGCGGGACCGGTGGGGCCAACGTCCTGACTTTC.